The clone carrying this TCR beta chain has at least ten counts. Its antigen is not known. This entry comes from a study of post-analysis software for immune sequencing data. Study context: Included among the disease courses, which were recorded for the cohort, were relapsing-remitting, secondary progressive and progressive-relapsing multiple sclerosis.

V was clipped by 2 bases and J by 0 bases, with 10 bases between them. The CDR3 loop spans 15 amino acids. Germline-derived CDR1 and CDR2 are SGHRS and YFSETQ. Findings of the study overall: When compared against controls, multiple sclerosis patients showed significantly lower normalized Chao1 diversity. Batch-matched samples strongly co-clustered by F measure. Roughly five TRBV segments appeared more often in patients than in controls, and TRBV5-6, TRBV5-1 and TRBV20-1 were among these.

Unique-molecular-identifier-tagged TCR beta cDNA libraries were used. Input of roughly 0.85 to 11 million T cells yielded approximately 500,000 cDNA molecules. TCRdb reprocessed the PCR reads with MiXCR, giving one entry per CDR3 protein. The sample has about 200,000 distinct CDR3 sequences; roughly 28% are singletons. Sequencing was performed on blood. The J gene is TRBJ2-3, the V gene TRBV5-1; D unresolved. This TCR came from a girl younger than 18 with multiple sclerosis. The CDR3 spells CASSFGGPSTDTQYF. As DNA, the CDR3 is TGCGCCAGCAGCTTCGGTGGCCCTAGCACAGATACGCAGTATTTT.